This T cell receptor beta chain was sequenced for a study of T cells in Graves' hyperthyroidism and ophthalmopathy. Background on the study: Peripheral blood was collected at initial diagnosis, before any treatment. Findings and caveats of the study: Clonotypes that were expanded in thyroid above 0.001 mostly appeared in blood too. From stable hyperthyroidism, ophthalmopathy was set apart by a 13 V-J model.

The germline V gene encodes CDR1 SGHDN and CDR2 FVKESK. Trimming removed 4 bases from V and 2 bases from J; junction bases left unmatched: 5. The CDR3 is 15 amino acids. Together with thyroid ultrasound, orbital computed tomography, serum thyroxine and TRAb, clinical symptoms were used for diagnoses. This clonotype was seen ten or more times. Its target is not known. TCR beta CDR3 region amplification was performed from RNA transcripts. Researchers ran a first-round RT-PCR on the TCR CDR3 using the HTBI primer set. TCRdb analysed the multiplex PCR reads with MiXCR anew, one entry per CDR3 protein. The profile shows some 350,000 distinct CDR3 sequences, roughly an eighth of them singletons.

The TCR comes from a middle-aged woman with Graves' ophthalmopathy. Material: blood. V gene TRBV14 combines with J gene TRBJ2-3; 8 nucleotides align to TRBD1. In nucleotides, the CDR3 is TGTGCCAGCAGCCTACGGACAGGGTTCACAGATACGCAGTATTTT. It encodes CASSLRTGFTDTQYF.